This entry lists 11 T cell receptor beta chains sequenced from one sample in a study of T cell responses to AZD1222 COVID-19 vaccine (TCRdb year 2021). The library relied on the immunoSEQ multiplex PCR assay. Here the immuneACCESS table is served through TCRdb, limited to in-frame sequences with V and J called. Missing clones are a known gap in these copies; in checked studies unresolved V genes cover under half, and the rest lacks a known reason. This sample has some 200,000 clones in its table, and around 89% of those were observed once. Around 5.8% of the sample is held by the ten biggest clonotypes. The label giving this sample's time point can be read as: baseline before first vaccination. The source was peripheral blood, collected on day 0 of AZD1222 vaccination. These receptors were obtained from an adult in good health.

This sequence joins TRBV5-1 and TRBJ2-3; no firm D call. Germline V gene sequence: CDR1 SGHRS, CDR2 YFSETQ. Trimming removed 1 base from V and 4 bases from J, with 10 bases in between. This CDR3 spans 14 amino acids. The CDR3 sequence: CASSLQDESDTQYF. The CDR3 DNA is TGCGCCAGCAGCTTGCAAGACGAATCAGATACGCAGTATTTT.

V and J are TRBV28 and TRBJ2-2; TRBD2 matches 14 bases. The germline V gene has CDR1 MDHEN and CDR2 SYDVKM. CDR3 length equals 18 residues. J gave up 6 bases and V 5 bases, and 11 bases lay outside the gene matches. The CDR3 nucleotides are TGTGCCAGCAGTCCGGCGACTAGCGGGGGGGCTGGGGCCGGGGAGCTGTTTTTT. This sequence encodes CASSPATSGGAGAGELFF.

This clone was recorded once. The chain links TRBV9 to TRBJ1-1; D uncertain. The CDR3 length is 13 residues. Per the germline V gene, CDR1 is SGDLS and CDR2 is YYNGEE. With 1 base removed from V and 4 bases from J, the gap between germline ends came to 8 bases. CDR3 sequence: CASSVSPSTEAFF. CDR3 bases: TGTGCCAGCAGCGTATCCCCCAGCACTGAAGCTTTCTTT.

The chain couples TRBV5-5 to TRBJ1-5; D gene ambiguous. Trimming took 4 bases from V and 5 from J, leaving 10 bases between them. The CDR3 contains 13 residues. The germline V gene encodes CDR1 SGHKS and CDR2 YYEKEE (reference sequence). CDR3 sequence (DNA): TGTGCCAGCAGCGCCGGGAAAGATCAGCCCCAGCATTTT. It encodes CASSAGKDQPQHF.

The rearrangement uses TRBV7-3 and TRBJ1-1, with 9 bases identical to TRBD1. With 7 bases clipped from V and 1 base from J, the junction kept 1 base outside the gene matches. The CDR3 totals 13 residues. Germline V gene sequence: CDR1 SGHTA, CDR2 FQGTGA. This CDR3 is CASKQGANTEAFF. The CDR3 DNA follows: TGTGCCAGCAAACAGGGGGCGAACACTGAAGCTTTCTTT.

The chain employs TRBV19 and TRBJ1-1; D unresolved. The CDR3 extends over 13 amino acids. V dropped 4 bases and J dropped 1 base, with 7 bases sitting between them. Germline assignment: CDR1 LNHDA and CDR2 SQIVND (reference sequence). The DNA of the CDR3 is TGTGCCAGTAGTAAGAGGGAGAACACTGAAGCTTTCTTT. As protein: CASSKRENTEAFF.

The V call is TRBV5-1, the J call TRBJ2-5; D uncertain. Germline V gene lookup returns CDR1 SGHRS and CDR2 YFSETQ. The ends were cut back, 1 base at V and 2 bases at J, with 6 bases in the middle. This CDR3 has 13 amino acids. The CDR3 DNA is TGCGCCAGCAGCTTGTATGGGCAAGAGACCCAGTACTTC. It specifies CASSLYGQETQYF.

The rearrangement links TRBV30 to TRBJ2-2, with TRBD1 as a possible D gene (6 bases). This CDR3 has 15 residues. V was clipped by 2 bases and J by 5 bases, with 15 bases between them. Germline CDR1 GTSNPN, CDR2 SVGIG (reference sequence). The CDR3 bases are TGTGCCTGGAGTTCCTCCACAGGGAAGACCGGGGAGCTGTTTTTT. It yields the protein CAWSSSTGKTGELFF.

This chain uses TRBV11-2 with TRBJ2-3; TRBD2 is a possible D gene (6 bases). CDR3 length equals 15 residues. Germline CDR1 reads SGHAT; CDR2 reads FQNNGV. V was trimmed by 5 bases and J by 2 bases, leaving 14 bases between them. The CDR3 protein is CASSIIPGATDTQYF. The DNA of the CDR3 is TGTGCCAGCAGCATTATACCGGGAGCCACAGATACGCAGTATTTT. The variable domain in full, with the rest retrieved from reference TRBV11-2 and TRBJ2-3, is EAGVAQSPRYKIIEKRQSVAFWCNPISGHATLYWYQQILGQGPKLLIQFQNNGVVDDSQLPKDRFSAERLKGVDSTLKIQPAKLEDSAVYLCASSIIPGATDTQYFGPGTRLTVL.

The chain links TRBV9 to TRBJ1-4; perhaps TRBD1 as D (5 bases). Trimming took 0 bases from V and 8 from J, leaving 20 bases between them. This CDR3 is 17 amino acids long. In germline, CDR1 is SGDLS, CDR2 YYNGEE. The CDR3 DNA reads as TGTGCCAGCAGCGTAGTAACCCGCAGGCAGGGACTGGAAAAACTGTTTTTT. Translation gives CASSVVTRRQGLEKLFF.

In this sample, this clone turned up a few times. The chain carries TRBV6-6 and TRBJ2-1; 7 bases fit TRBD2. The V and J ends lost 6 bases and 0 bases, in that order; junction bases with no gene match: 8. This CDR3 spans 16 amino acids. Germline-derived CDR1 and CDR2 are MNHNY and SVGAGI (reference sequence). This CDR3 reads CASRQGLGSSYNEQFF. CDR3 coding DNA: TGTGCCAGCAGACAAGGACTAGGAAGCTCCTACAATGAGCAGTTCTTC.